A selection of T cell receptor beta chains follows, all from one sample in a study of blood T cell repertoires in COVID-19. Sequencing was performed with immunoSEQ multiplex PCR; in TCRdb, only in-frame clones are kept and a portion is missing. The repertoire has 150,000 or so clones, approximately 89% of them found once; the top ten carry 10% to 13%. The specimen sequenced was peripheral blood. The receptors were gathered from a man aged 45 to 65 with acute or convalescent COVID-19. CDR3s include the opening cysteine and the closing phenylalanine or tryptophan. Each record gives: J gene, clone size, V gene, D gene, CDR3 protein, CDR3 DNA. The D gene is left open where the match is weak. Size values are once, few and many counts, or a class for expanded clones, and some rows have none.

J: TRBJ1-1
size: .
V: TRBV2
D: .
CDR3: CASRREGKNTEAFF
DNA: TGTGCCAGCAGGAGGGAGGGAAAGAACACTGAAGCTTTCTTT

J: TRBJ1-5
size: .
V: TRBV18
D: .
CDR3: CASSQQGFDSNQPQHF
DNA: TGTGCCAGCTCACAACAGGGATTTGATAGCAATCAGCCCCAGCATTTT

J: TRBJ1-4
size: .
V: TRBV2
D: .
CDR3: CASALLPGEKLFF
DNA: TGTGCCAGCGCACTACTACCGGGGGAAAAACTGTTTTTT

J: TRBJ2-7
size: .
V: TRBV28
D: .
CDR3: CASNPLGAGSYEQYF
DNA: TGTGCCAGCAACCCTCTTGGGGCAGGTTCCTACGAGCAGTACTTC

J: TRBJ2-1
size: .
V: TRBV4-1
D: .
CDR3: CASSSGRGRYNEQFF
DNA: TGCGCCAGCAGCTCCGGCAGGGGACGGTACAATGAGCAGTTCTTC

J: TRBJ1-3
size: .
V: TRBV5-6
D: .
CDR3: CASSPVLSGNTIYF
DNA: TGTGCCAGCAGCCCAGTCCTCTCTGGAAACACCATATATTTT

J: TRBJ1-2
size: .
V: TRBV28
D: .
CDR3: CASLGQPNYGYTF
DNA: TGTGCCAGCCTGGGGCAACCTAACTATGGCTACACCTTC

J: TRBJ1-2
size: once
V: TRBV5-1
D: TRBD1
CDR3: CASSIGGTGDGYTF
DNA: TGCGCCAGCAGCATAGGCGGGACAGGGGATGGCTACACCTTC

J: TRBJ1-3
size: .
V: TRBV3-1/TRBV3-2
D: TRBD1
CDR3: CASSQDEFRGLGNTIYF
DNA: TGTGCCAGCAGCCAAGACGAATTCAGGGGGTTAGGAAACACCATATATTTT

J: TRBJ1-2
size: .
V: TRBV7-9
D: .
CDR3: CASSLEEGLSINYGYTF
DNA: TGTGCCAGCAGCTTAGAGGAGGGACTCTCTATTAACTATGGCTACACCTTC

J: TRBJ2-7
size: .
V: TRBV5-5
D: .
CDR3: CASSLGLVSYEQYF
DNA: TGTGCCAGCAGCTTGGGGCTAGTCTCCTACGAGCAGTACTTC

J: TRBJ1-3
size: .
V: TRBV19
D: .
CDR3: CASSIKKGDTIYF
DNA: TGTGCCAGTAGTATCAAAAAGGGGGACACCATATATTTT

J: TRBJ2-3
size: .
V: TRBV4-2
D: .
CDR3: CASSQGQGDTQYF
DNA: TGTGCCAGCAGCCAGGGTCAGGGAGATACGCAGTATTTT

J: TRBJ1-1
size: .
V: TRBV6-6
D: .
CDR3: CASSYSVNTEAFF
DNA: TGTGCCAGCAGTTATTCGGTGAACACTGAAGCTTTCTTT

J: TRBJ1-1
size: .
V: TRBV19
D: .
CDR3: CASSPLDSMNTEAFF
DNA: TGTGCCAGTAGTCCTCTTGACAGTATGAACACTGAAGCTTTCTTT

J: TRBJ1-1
size: .
V: TRBV27
D: .
CDR3: CASSLTRLNTEAFF
DNA: TGTGCCAGCAGTTTAACGCGATTGAACACTGAAGCTTTCTTT

J: TRBJ1-2
size: few
V: TRBV30
D: .
CDR3: CAWSSGNYGYTF
DNA: TGTGCCTGGAGTTCAGGGAACTATGGCTACACCTTC

J: TRBJ2-1
size: few
V: TRBV28
D: .
CDR3: CASNAAESSYNEQFF
DNA: TGTGCCAGCAACGCGGCAGAGAGCTCCTACAATGAGCAGTTCTTC

J: TRBJ1-2
size: .
V: TRBV6-5
D: .
CDR3: CASSFSFHTGNYGYTF
DNA: TGTGCCAGCAGTTTTTCCTTTCATACAGGGAACTATGGCTACACCTTC

J: TRBJ1-2
size: .
V: TRBV7-2
D: .
CDR3: CASSSGVGYYGYTF
DNA: TGTGCCAGCAGCTCGGGAGTGGGTTACTATGGCTACACCTTC

J: TRBJ2-2
size: few
V: TRBV9
D: TRBD2
CDR3: CASSVEASGLWLFF
DNA: TGTGCCAGCAGCGTAGAGGCTAGCGGGCTATGGCTGTTTTTT

J: TRBJ1-1
size: .
V: TRBV12-3/TRBV12-4
D: .
CDR3: CASSSGTYTEAFF
DNA: TGTGCCAGCAGCAGCGGTACGTACACTGAAGCTTTCTTT

J: TRBJ2-7
size: .
V: TRBV7-8
D: TRBD1
CDR3: CASSHRDSFYEQYF
DNA: TGTGCCAGCAGCCACCGGGACAGTTTCTACGAGCAGTACTTC

J: TRBJ1-5
size: .
V: TRBV6-5
D: .
CDR3: CASKGPGNQPQHF
DNA: TGTGCCAGCAAGGGGCCGGGCAATCAGCCCCAGCATTTT

J: TRBJ1-6
size: .
V: TRBV30
D: TRBD1
CDR3: CAWSVQGLNNSPLHF
DNA: TGTGCCTGGAGTGTACAGGGGCTAAATAATTCACCCCTCCACTTT

J: TRBJ2-1
size: .
V: TRBV5-1
D: TRBD2
CDR3: CASSESGGIYNEQFF
DNA: TGCGCCAGCAGCGAGAGCGGGGGGATCTACAATGAGCAGTTCTTC

J: TRBJ1-4
size: .
V: TRBV28
D: TRBD1
CDR3: CASSSGQGNEKLFF
DNA: TGTGCCAGCAGTTCGGGACAGGGGAATGAAAAACTGTTTTTT

J: TRBJ2-2
size: .
V: TRBV15
D: .
CDR3: CATSVDRGNTGELFF
DNA: TGTGCCACCAGCGTCGACAGAGGAAACACCGGGGAGCTGTTTTTT

J: TRBJ1-2
size: .
V: TRBV7-2
D: TRBD1
CDR3: CASSLETGHYGYTF
DNA: TGTGCCAGCAGCTTAGAGACAGGGCATTATGGCTACACCTTC

J: TRBJ2-1
size: .
V: TRBV11-2
D: TRBD1
CDR3: CASGDRGSSYNEQFF
DNA: TGTGCCAGCGGCGACAGGGGGTCCTCCTACAATGAGCAGTTCTTC

J: TRBJ1-3
size: few
V: TRBV5-4
D: .
CDR3: CASSLWQGTIYF
DNA: TGTGCCAGCAGCTTGTGGCAGGGAACCATATATTTT

J: TRBJ2-7
size: .
V: TRBV28
D: .
CDR3: CASKQGTLTYEQYF
DNA: TGTGCCAGCAAACAGGGGACTTTAACATACGAGCAGTACTTC

J: TRBJ1-2
size: .
V: TRBV5-6
D: .
CDR3: CASSLDRANYGYTF
DNA: TGTGCCAGCAGCTTGGACAGGGCTAACTATGGCTACACCTTC

J: TRBJ2-1
size: .
V: TRBV5-1
D: TRBD1
CDR3: CASSLRQGSSYNEQFF
DNA: TGCGCCAGCAGCTTGAGACAGGGGAGCTCCTACAATGAGCAGTTCTTC

J: TRBJ2-2
size: few
V: TRBV4-2
D: .
CDR3: CASSQAEFTGELFF
DNA: TGTGCCAGCAGCCAAGCTGAGTTTACTGGGGAGCTGTTTTTT

J: TRBJ1-1
size: .
V: TRBV29-1
D: TRBD1
CDR3: CSARGQLNTEAFF
DNA: TGCAGCGCCAGGGGACAGCTGAACACTGAAGCTTTCTTT

J: TRBJ2-5
size: .
V: TRBV7-7
D: TRBD2
CDR3: CASSLAGSGRASETQYF
DNA: TGTGCTAGCAGCTTAGCAGGGAGCGGGAGGGCCTCGGAGACCCAGTACTTC

J: TRBJ2-5
size: .
V: TRBV12-5
D: TRBD1
CDR3: CASGLGTGFVGETQYF
DNA: TGTGCTAGTGGTTTGGGGACAGGGTTCGTAGGAGAGACCCAGTACTTC

J: TRBJ1-5
size: few
V: TRBV18
D: .
CDR3: CASSPGGRQPQHF
DNA: TGTGCCAGCTCCCCGGGGGGCCGACAGCCCCAGCATTTT

J: TRBJ2-7
size: .
V: TRBV20-1
D: .
CDR3: CSAMSYEQYF
DNA: TGCAGTGCAATGAGCTACGAGCAGTACTTC

J: TRBJ1-5
size: .
V: TRBV9
D: TRBD1
CDR3: CASSDRTGNQPQHF
DNA: TGTGCCAGCTCGGACAGGACCGGCAATCAGCCCCAGCATTTT

J: TRBJ2-7
size: once
V: TRBV28
D: .
CDR3: CASSAGLPYEQYF
DNA: TGTGCCAGCAGCGCCGGACTTCCCTACGAGCAGTACTTC

J: TRBJ2-7
size: .
V: TRBV7-9
D: .
CDR3: CASSFDGASSYEQYF
DNA: TGTGCCAGCAGCTTCGATGGGGCCTCCTCCTACGAGCAGTACTTC

J: TRBJ1-1
size: .
V: TRBV28
D: .
CDR3: CASSPSRGVNTEAFF
DNA: TGTGCCAGCAGCCCTAGCCGGGGGGTGAACACTGAAGCTTTCTTT

J: TRBJ1-1
size: .
V: TRBV14
D: .
CDR3: CASSQSLGGEAFF
DNA: TGTGCCAGCAGCCAAAGCCTGGGGGGAGAAGCTTTCTTT

J: TRBJ2-7
size: .
V: TRBV18
D: TRBD2
CDR3: CASSPQAGGRAYEQYF
DNA: TGTGCCAGCTCACCTCAGGCGGGAGGCAGGGCCTACGAGCAGTACTTC

J: TRBJ2-5
size: .
V: TRBV19
D: .
CDR3: CASSIVGVGETQYF
DNA: TGTGCCAGTAGTATTGTAGGGGTTGGGGAGACCCAGTACTTC

J: TRBJ1-6
size: .
V: TRBV2
D: TRBD1
CDR3: CASRTQGAIRPLHF
DNA: TGTGCCAGCAGGACCCAGGGGGCAATAAGGCCCCTCCACTTT

J: TRBJ1-3
size: few
V: TRBV6-5
D: .
CDR3: CAHRPGHSSGNTIYF
DNA: TGTGCCCACCGGCCGGGACACAGCTCTGGAAACACCATATATTTT

J: TRBJ2-5
size: .
V: TRBV9
D: TRBD2
CDR3: CASSFRAGGPQETQYF
DNA: TGTGCCAGCAGCTTCCGAGCGGGGGGGCCGCAAGAGACCCAGTACTTC

J: TRBJ2-2
size: .
V: TRBV5-4
D: .
CDR3: CASSSTGPGELFF
DNA: TGTGCCAGCAGCTCCACAGGGCCCGGGGAGCTGTTTTTT

J: TRBJ2-1
size: .
V: TRBV24-1
D: TRBD2
CDR3: CATQRSGRIYNEQFF
DNA: TGTGCCACCCAGAGGAGCGGGAGGATCTACAATGAGCAGTTCTTC

J: TRBJ2-1
size: .
V: TRBV11-3
D: TRBD1
CDR3: CASSLDRGTGYGNEQFF
DNA: TGTGCCAGCAGCTTAGATCGCGGGACAGGGTATGGAAATGAGCAGTTCTTC

J: TRBJ1-2
size: .
V: TRBV30
D: TRBD1
CDR3: CAWTSGGRVYGYTF
DNA: TGTGCCTGGACTTCAGGGGGGCGAGTCTATGGCTACACCTTC

J: TRBJ2-1
size: .
V: TRBV24-1
D: .
CDR3: CATSISGVNEQFF
DNA: TGTGCCACCAGTATCTCAGGGGTCAATGAGCAGTTCTTC

J: TRBJ2-3
size: .
V: TRBV9
D: TRBD2
CDR3: CASSVGLADLDTQYF
DNA: TGTGCCAGCAGCGTAGGTCTAGCGGATTTAGATACGCAGTATTTT

J: TRBJ1-2
size: once
V: TRBV7-2
D: .
CDR3: CASSLTGAQVRYTF
DNA: TGTGCCAGCAGCTTAACAGGCGCCCAAGTTCGCTACACCTTC

J: TRBJ2-3
size: .
V: TRBV11-3
D: TRBD1
CDR3: CASSSGGSTQYF
DNA: TGTGCCAGCAGTTCAGGGGGCAGTACGCAGTATTTT

J: TRBJ2-5
size: .
V: TRBV5-1
D: TRBD1
CDR3: CASSSLPGTGYQETQYF
DNA: TGCGCCAGCAGCTCCCTACCCGGGACAGGGTACCAAGAGACCCAGTACTTC

J: TRBJ2-5
size: few
V: TRBV19
D: TRBD1
CDR3: CASSISGQGAQETQYF
DNA: TGTGCCAGTAGTATATCTGGACAGGGGGCCCAAGAGACCCAGTACTTC